This T cell receptor (beta chain) was captured by sequencing in a study of T cell responses to AZD1222 COVID-19 vaccine. Germline assignment: CDR1 MNHEY and CDR2 SMNVEV (reference sequence). The CDR3 runs 16 residues. V dropped 5 bases and J dropped 2; count of bases not matched to a gene: 5. Libraries were prepared by immunoSEQ multiplex PCR; TCRdb keeps only in-frame clonotypes and omits some of them. The table has just under 95,000 clones, about nine tenths seen once. The chain couples TRBV27 to TRBJ2-2; 10 bases match TRBD2. Sequenced here: peripheral blood, sampled on day 0 of AZD1222 vaccination. The source is an adult in good health. CDR3 amino acids: CASSPGLAVNTGELFF. CDR3 DNA: TGTGCCAGCAGTCCTGGACTAGCGGTTAACACCGGGGAGCTGTTTTTT.